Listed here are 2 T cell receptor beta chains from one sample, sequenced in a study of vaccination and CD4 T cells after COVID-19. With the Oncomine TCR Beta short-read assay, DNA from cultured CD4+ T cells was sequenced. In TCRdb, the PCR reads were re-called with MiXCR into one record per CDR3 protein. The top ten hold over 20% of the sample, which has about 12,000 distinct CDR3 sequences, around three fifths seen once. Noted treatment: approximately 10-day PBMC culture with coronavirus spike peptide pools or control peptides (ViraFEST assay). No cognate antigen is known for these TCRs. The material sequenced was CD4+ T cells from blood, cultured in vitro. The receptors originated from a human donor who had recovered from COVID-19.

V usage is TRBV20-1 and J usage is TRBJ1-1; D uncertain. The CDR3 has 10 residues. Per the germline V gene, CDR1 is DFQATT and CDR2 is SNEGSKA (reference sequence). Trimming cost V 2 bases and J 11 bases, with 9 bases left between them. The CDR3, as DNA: TGCAGTGCTAGATATGAGACGGCTTTCTTT. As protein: CSARYETAFF.

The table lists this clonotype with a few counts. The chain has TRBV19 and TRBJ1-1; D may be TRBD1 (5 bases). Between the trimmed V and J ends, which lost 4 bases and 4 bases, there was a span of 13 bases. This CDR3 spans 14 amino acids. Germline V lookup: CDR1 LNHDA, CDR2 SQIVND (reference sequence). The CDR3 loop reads CASSTPGGGTEAFF. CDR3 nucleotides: TGTGCCAGTAGTACCCCGGGGGGGGGCACTGAAGCTTTCTTT.